This is a list of T cell receptor beta chains from one sample in a study of blood T cell repertoires in COVID-19. Sequencing was performed with immunoSEQ multiplex PCR; in TCRdb, only in-frame clones are kept and a portion is missing. In the table there are 140,000 to 150,000 clones, over 75% of which are singletons. What was sequenced was peripheral blood. The receptors originated from a woman aged 50 to 60 with acute or convalescent COVID-19. Both conserved end residues are part of each CDR3. D genes are given only for firm matches. Expanded clones get a size class; other rows say once, few or many, or leave the size out.

size	V	J	D	DNA	CDR3
.	TRBV12-3/TRBV12-4	TRBJ2-2	.	TGTGCCAGCTGGGGAGGCGGGGAGCTGTTTTTT	CASWGGGELFF
.	TRBV5-5	TRBJ1-4	TRBD1	TGTGCCAGCAGCCCCCAGGGGGATAGGTCGGGTGAAAAACTGTTTTTT	CASSPQGDRSGEKLFF
.	TRBV18	TRBJ1-4	.	TGTGCCAGCTCACCCCCAGGGGTTAATGAAAAACTGTTTTTT	CASSPPGVNEKLFF
.	TRBV11-3	TRBJ1-5	.	TGTGCCAGCTACGTGTGGGAGGGCGGAGGCAATCAGCCCCAGCATTTT	CASYVWEGGGNQPQHF
few	TRBV5-6	TRBJ1-2	TRBD1	TGTGCCAGCAGCACCGGACAGGCCCGAGGATATGGCTACACCTTC	CASSTGQARGYGYTF
.	TRBV5-6	TRBJ1-5	.	TGTGCCAGCAGCCTGTATGGTCGGGAAGGCAATCAGCCCCAGCATTTT	CASSLYGREGNQPQHF
.	TRBV4-2	TRBJ1-5	.	TGTGCCAGCAGCCAGGGACTTGGCAATCAGCCCCAGCATTTT	CASSQGLGNQPQHF
.	TRBV6-2/TRBV6-3	TRBJ2-1	.	TGTGCCAGCAGCTTCTACTCAATAGCTAGGAATGAGCAGTTCTTC	CASSFYSIARNEQFF
.	TRBV10-3	TRBJ1-2	TRBD1	TGTGCCACCGTCCCGGGACAGCCTGGCCGCTACACCTTC	CATVPGQPGRYTF
.	TRBV5-6	TRBJ1-1	TRBD1	TGTGCCAGCAGCTCGACAGGGGGAACTGAAGCTTTCTTT	CASSSTGGTEAFF
.	TRBV27	TRBJ1-1	TRBD1	TGTGCCAGCAGTAAAGGACAGGGGGAATTGTTCGCTGAAGCTTTCTTT	CASSKGQGELFAEAFF
.	TRBV11-2	TRBJ1-1	.	TGTGCCAGCAGCTTAGCCGGCATCCGAGGGTCTGAAGCTTTCTTT	CASSLAGIRGSEAFF
.	TRBV6-5	TRBJ2-5	.	TGTGCCAGCGAGCCGGGGGGCTCTGGAGAGACCCAGTACTTC	CASEPGGSGETQYF
.	TRBV7-8	TRBJ2-7	TRBD2	TGTGCCAGCAGCCAAATTAGCGGGGGGAACGCCCGCTACGAGCAGTACTTC	CASSQISGGNARYEQYF
.	TRBV5-1	TRBJ1-4	TRBD1	TGCGCCAGCAGCTTGGGACGGGACAGTCAAAGAAGAGATGAAAAACTGTTTTTT	CASSLGRDSQRRDEKLFF
.	TRBV11-3	TRBJ1-1	.	TGTGCCAGCAGCTGGGGGGGCTCAAATGAAGCTTTCTTT	CASSWGGSNEAFF
few	TRBV5-1	TRBJ1-4	TRBD1	TGCGCCAGCAGCTGGGACAGTCTCAATGAAAAACTGTTTTTT	CASSWDSLNEKLFF
.	TRBV10-3	TRBJ2-7	TRBD1	TGTGCCATCAGTGAAACAGGGGCCTACGAGCAGTACTTC	CAISETGAYEQYF
.	TRBV11-1	TRBJ2-7	.	TGTGCCAGCAGCTTGGAAGGGGTATTGAGCGAGCAGTACTTC	CASSLEGVLSEQYF
.	TRBV5-1	TRBJ2-1	.	TGCGCCAGCCGTCCGCCGGGACTTACAAATGAGCAGTTCTTC	CASRPPGLTNEQFF
.	TRBV29-1	TRBJ1-1	.	TGCAGCGTTATTATCGTGAACACTGAAGCTTTCTTT	CSVIIVNTEAFF
.	TRBV12-5	TRBJ2-7	.	TGTGCTAGTGGTTTGGAATATCAGGGCGACGAGCAGTACTTC	CASGLEYQGDEQYF
.	TRBV27	TRBJ1-5	TRBD1	TGTGCCAGCAGTTCAGGACAGGGGTACCAGCCCCAGCATTTT	CASSSGQGYQPQHF
.	TRBV11-2	TRBJ2-3	.	TGTGCCAGCAGTCACACAGATACGCAGTATTTT	CASSHTDTQYF
.	TRBV29-1	TRBJ1-1	.	TGCAGCGTTGCCCCAGGACGGGGTGAAGCTTTCTTT	CSVAPGRGEAFF
.	TRBV7-9	TRBJ1-6	.	TGTGCCAGCAGCTTATCAGGAAATTCACCCCTCCACTTT	CASSLSGNSPLHF
.	TRBV3-1/TRBV3-2	TRBJ2-5	.	TGTGCCAGCAGCCCGGGACAAACCGGGGGGCTGCAAGAGACCCAGTACTTC	CASSPGQTGGLQETQYF
.	TRBV6-2/TRBV6-3	TRBJ2-5	.	TGTGCCAGCAGCTCCGCAGCGGCGGGTCAAGAGACCCAGTACTTC	CASSSAAAGQETQYF
once	TRBV19	TRBJ1-5	.	TGTGCCAGTAGTATCTCCCACTTCGGGAATCAGCCCCAGCATTTT	CASSISHFGNQPQHF
.	TRBV7-3	TRBJ2-5	TRBD2	TGTGCCAGCAGTCCGAACCCCGGGACTAGCGGGAGTCACGAGACCCAGTACTTC	CASSPNPGTSGSHETQYF
.	TRBV14	TRBJ2-3	.	TGTGCCAGCAGCCCCCGACAGGGCGGGAATACGCAGTATTTT	CASSPRQGGNTQYF
.	TRBV7-8	TRBJ1-5	TRBD1	TGTGCCAGCAGCCCGGACAGGGCGGATCAGCCCCAGCATTTT	CASSPDRADQPQHF